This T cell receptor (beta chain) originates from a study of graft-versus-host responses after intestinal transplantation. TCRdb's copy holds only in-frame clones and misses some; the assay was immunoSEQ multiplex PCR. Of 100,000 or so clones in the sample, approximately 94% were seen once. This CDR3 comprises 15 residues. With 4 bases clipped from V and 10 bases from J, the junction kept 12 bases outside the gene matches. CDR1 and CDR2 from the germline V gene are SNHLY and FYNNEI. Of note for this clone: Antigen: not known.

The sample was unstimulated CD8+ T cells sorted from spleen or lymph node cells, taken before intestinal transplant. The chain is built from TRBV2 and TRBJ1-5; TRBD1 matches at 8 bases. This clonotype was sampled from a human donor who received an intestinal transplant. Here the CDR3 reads CASSGVRDRIIPQHF. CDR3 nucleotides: TGTGCCAGCAGTGGGGTAAGGGACAGGATCATACCCCAGCATTTT.